This TCR beta chain was profiled in a study of cytomegalovirus exposure and HLA in healthy donors. A multiplex PCR was run with 60 Vbeta primers and 13 Jbeta primers. Sequencing was performed with immunoSEQ multiplex PCR; in TCRdb, only in-frame clones are kept and a portion is missing. In the table there are about 190,000 clones, more than 65% of which are singletons. With regard to this clone: Its antigen is undetermined.

Notes on the study in general: Earlier analysis looked at TCR beta V segments, and most were productive about 87% or about 30% of the time. It has been reported that TCR beta sequences accurately predicted the HLA-A and HLA-B alleles of most subjects. Later work associated 16,951 TCR beta sequences with HLA alleles at 0.05 false discovery rate.

At sampling all donors were nominally healthy, likely with unrecorded immune exposures. The CDR3 consists of 17 residues. The V and J ends lost 7 bases and 3 bases respectively, with 22 bases between them. Germline CDR1 ENHRY, CDR2 SYGVKD. The clonotype was recovered from a man aged 50 or older in good health and CMV-seronegative. This chain uses TRBV10-3 with TRBJ1-3, with TRBD1 as a possible D gene (6 bases). Sequencing input: PBMCs. CDR3 DNA sequence: TGTGCCATCACAGTGGGGGGGGGCCTGAAGGATGGAAACACCATATATTTT. Translation gives CAITVGGGLKDGNTIYF.